The entry that follows covers one T cell receptor beta chain sequence. The specificity of this receptor is unknown. Base quality data are lacking; no much larger clone is found one base away. Enrolling through a virtual design, the prospective study's participants ranged in age from roughly 18 to 89 years and lived across some 23 United States geographic areas. In the prospective study, cohorts were assigned on the basis of participant-reported clinical history obtained from a screening survey and a study questionnaire. A participant counted as exposed if, within 2 weeks of entering the study, that participant had been in contact with someone who had a PCR-confirmed or clinician-diagnosed COVID-19 case. Each participant in the prospective study had whole blood, serum and a nasopharyngeal or oropharyngeal swab collected by mobile phlebotomists. Over a roughly 2-month period, participants in the prospective study had the option of providing additional blood draws and questionnaires. Prospective study blood samples were shipped either frozen or at room temperature before DNA extraction.

TCRbeta CDR3 regions were amplified from genomic DNA by means of the immunoSEQ Assay, a bias-controlled multiplex PCR. The source study handled its data this way. The number of nucleated cells in each sample was estimated by amplification of reference gene primers within the assay. Sequence reads were collapsed and filtered to measure the absolute abundance of every unique TCRbeta CDR3 rearrangement. For each sample, productive Simpson clonality was calculated as the square root of Simpson's diversity index over productive rearrangements. Sourced from immuneACCESS, this table was stored by TCRdb with only in-frame sequences that have V and J called. A share of the clones is absent; for the studies checked, an unresolved V gene accounts for under half, and the remainder has no known explanation. That table furnishes V, J and clone size, whereas the DNA furnished D and trimming. Here the sample has some 300,000 clones; around 92% occur a single time. 2.9% of the sample comes from the top ten.

The CDR3 contains 14 residues, cysteine and phenylalanine counted. Left in the record is the CDR3 DNA by itself, 42 bases read in frame from the first base. Based on the germline V gene, the CDR1 and CDR2 sequences are MNHEY and SVGAGI. V is shortened by 8 bases, J by 5 bases, and the region joining them spans 18 bases. This sample is part of a study of blood T cell repertoires in COVID-19 (TCRdb year 2020). The study in broad terms: Collaborator samples came from the United States, Italy and Spain and covered acute and convalescent phases of COVID-19. Where available, HLA class I and class II types were taken from metadata supplied by the sample provider and were not determined by assay-based typing. The material from the prospective study consisted of cDNA or gDNA derived from T cells, B-cell-depleted T cells, or PBMCs. The repertoires were released in a freely available public database intended as a resource for research on the immune response to SARS-CoV-2. The dataset comprised deeply sampled blood TCRbeta repertoires from subjects exposed to, actively infected with, or recovered from COVID-19. Samples came from the ongoing ImmuneRACE study (first 160 participants) plus 1,254 subjects from 6 global collaborators. A de-identified subject ID, COVID-19 status, age in years and sex were almost always included in the sample metadata.

The paper as a whole reports these results and caveats: Clinical and demographic metadata were provided uncurated, with the amount varying by source and participant.

The source material was PBMCs or T cells enriched from blood (not recorded which). This clonotype was sampled from a woman aged 50 to 60 who had been exposed to COVID-19. The rearrangement joined TRBV6-5 to TRBJ1-1; the D segment cannot be called with confidence. The CDR3 loop reads CASADYLARTEAFF. The DNA is TGTGCCAGCGCTGACTACTTGGCGAGGACTGAAGCTTTCTTT.